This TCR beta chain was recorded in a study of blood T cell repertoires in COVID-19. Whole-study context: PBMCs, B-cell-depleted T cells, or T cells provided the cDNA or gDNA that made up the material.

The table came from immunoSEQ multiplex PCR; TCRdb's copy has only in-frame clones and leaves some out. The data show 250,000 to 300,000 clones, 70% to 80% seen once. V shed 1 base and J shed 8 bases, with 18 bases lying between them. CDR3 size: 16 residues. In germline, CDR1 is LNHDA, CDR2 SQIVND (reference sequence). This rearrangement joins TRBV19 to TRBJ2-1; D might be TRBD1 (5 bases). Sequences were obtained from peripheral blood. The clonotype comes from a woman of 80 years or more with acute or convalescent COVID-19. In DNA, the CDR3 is TGTGCCAGTAGTATAGCCCACTTCCAGGGTGGCTATGAGCAGTTCTTC. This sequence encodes CASSIAHFQGGYEQFF. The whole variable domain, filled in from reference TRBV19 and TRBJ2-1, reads DGGITQSPKYLFRKEGQNVTLSCEQNLNHDAMYWYRQDPGQGLRLIYYSQIVNDFQKGDIAEGYSVSREKKESFPLTVTSAQKNPTAFYLCASSIAHFQGGYEQFFGPGTRLTVL.